The 6 T cell receptor beta chains presented below share a single source sample, sequenced in a study of OX40 agonist ivuxolimab in advanced cancers. Clones were sequenced by immunoSEQ multiplex PCR, and TCRdb holds only the in-frame ones, with some missing. Found here are under 90,000 clones, approximately 84% of them singletons; the top ten hold roughly 2.1%. The sample here was CD4+ or CD8+ T cells sorted from blood, taken in a trial of the OX40 agonist ivuxolimab. The source is an adult with an advanced solid tumor such as melanoma, head and neck, liver or kidney cancer.

The chain is built from TRBV29-1 and TRBJ2-1; a possible D gene is TRBD2 (6 bases). The CDR3 contains 16 residues. Per the germline V gene, CDR1 is SQVTM and CDR2 is ANQGSEA. V was clipped by 4 bases and J by 6 bases, with 22 bases between them. The DNA of the CDR3 is TGCAGCGTTGTGGAGTGGAGGGCCCTACCTATCAATGAGCAGTTCTTC. This gives the protein CSVVEWRALPINEQFF.

V gene TRBV7-2 combines with J gene TRBJ2-1; D is perhaps TRBD2 (7 bases). V was cut by 1 base and J by 2 bases, with 9 bases left in between. The CDR3 runs 15 residues. Per the germline V gene, CDR1 is SGHTA and CDR2 is FQGNSA. Here the CDR3 reads CASSLGGGPYNEQFF. CDR3 DNA sequence: TGTGCCAGCAGCTTAGGGGGGGGCCCCTACAATGAGCAGTTCTTC.

J is TRBJ2-1 and V is TRBV7-3; 7 bases are a match to TRBD2. V was pared by 1 base and J by 10 bases, with 7 bases of the junction left unmatched. Germline V gene sequence: CDR1 SGHTA, CDR2 FQGTGA. The CDR3 covers 14 residues. The CDR3 is CASSLRAGAEEQFF. CDR3 bases: TGTGCCAGCAGCTTAAGGGCGGGAGCGGAGGAGCAGTTCTTC.

In its sample, this clone was seen a few times. This chain connects TRBV11-3 to TRBJ1-1; D uncertain. Germline assignment: CDR1 SGHNT and CDR2 YENEEA. The CDR3 loop spans 13 amino acids. With 0 bases removed from V and 1 base from J, the gap between germline ends came to 3 bases. The DNA of the CDR3 is TGTGCCAGCAGCTTAGATAAGAACACTGAAGCTTTCTTT. Residues: CASSLDKNTEAFF.

This chain joins TRBV5-1 and TRBJ2-7; 8 bases align to TRBD1. This CDR3 is built from 15 residues. Germline values: CDR1 SGHRS, CDR2 YFSETQ. The V and J ends lost 3 bases and 3 bases, in that order; junction bases with no gene match: 8. The chain's CDR3 is CASSSTGASSYEQYF. The CDR3 nucleotides are TGCGCCAGCAGCTCGACAGGGGCTTCTAGCTACGAGCAGTACTTC.

The genes are TRBV7-8 and TRBJ1-6, with 7 bases identical to TRBD1. The CDR3 totals 15 residues. The J segment lost 5 bases and the V segment lost 1 base, leaving 2 bases of the junction unmatched. Germline V gives CDR1 SGHVS, CDR2 FQNEAQ. This CDR3 reads CASSLGGQNNSPLHF. In DNA, the CDR3 is TGTGCCAGCAGCTTAGGGGGACAGAATAATTCACCCCTCCACTTT.